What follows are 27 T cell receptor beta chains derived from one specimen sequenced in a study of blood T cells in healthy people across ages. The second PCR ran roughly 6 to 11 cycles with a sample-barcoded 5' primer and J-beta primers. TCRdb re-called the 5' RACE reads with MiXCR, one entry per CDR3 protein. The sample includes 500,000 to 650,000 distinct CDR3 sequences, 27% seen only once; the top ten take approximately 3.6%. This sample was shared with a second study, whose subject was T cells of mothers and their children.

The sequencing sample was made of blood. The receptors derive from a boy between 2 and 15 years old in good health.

The CDR3 DNA is TGTGCCAGCAGCGTAGGTCCGGACAGGGCCTATGGCTACACCTTC. It translates to CASSVGPDRAYGYTF. The gene calls are TRBV9 and TRBJ1-2; 8 bases match TRBD1. Germline V gives CDR1 SGDLS, CDR2 YYNGEE. The CDR3 totals 15 residues. J gave up 4 bases and V 0 bases, and 5 bases lay outside the gene matches.

The CDR3 nucleotides read TGTGCCAGTAAGGGGGGATTGCGCACCGGGGAGCTGTTTTTT. Translation gives CASKGGLRTGELFF. The chain has TRBV19 and TRBJ2-2; the D gene could be TRBD1 or TRBD2 (6 bases each). The V end lost 7 bases, the J end lost 4 bases, and 13 bases lay between the germline ends. This CDR3 is built from 14 residues. Per the germline V gene, CDR1 is LNHDA and CDR2 is SQIVND (reference sequence). The whole variable domain, filled in from reference TRBV19 and TRBJ2-2, reads DGGITQSPKYLFRKEGQNVTLSCEQNLNHDAMYWYRQDPGQGLRLIYYSQIVNDFQKGDIAEGYSVSREKKESFPLTVTSAQKNPTAFYLCASKGGLRTGELFFGEGSRLTVL.

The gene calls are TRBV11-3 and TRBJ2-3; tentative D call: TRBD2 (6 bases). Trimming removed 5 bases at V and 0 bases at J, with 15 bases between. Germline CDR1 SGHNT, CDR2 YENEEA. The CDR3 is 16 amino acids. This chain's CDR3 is CASSQGGGESTDTQYF. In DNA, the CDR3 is TGTGCCAGCAGCCAAGGCGGCGGGGAAAGCACAGATACGCAGTATTTT.

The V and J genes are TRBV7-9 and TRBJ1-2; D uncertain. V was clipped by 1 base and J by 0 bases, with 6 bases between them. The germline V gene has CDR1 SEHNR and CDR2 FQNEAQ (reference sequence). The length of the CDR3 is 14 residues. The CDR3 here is CASSLVTANYGYTF. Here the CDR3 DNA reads TGTGCCAGCAGCTTAGTAACAGCTAACTATGGCTACACCTTC. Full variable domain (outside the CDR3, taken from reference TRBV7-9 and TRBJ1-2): DTGVSQNPRHKITKRGQNVTFRCDPISEHNRLYWYRQTLGQGPEFLTYFQNEAQLEKSRLLSDRFSAERPKGSFSTLEIQRTEQGDSAMYLCASSLVTANYGYTFGSGTRLTVV.

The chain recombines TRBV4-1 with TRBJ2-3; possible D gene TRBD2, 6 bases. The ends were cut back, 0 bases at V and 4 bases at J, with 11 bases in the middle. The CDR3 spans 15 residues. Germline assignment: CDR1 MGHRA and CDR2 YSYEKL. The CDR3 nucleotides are TGCGCCAGCAGCCAAGAGGCGGGACCGGCAGATACGCAGTATTTT. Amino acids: CASSQEAGPADTQYF.

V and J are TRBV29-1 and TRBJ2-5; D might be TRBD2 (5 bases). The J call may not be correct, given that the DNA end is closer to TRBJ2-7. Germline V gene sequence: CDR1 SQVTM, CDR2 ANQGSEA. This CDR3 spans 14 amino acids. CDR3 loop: CSVVGGSSSYEQYF. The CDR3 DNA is TGCAGCGTTGTAGGTGGGAGTAGCTCCTACGAGCAGTACTTC.

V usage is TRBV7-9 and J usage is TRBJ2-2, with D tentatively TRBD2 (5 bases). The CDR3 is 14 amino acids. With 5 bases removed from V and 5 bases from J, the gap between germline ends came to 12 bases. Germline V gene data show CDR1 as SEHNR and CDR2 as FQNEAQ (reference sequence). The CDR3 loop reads CASSNSEWTGELFF. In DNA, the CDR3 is TGTGCCAGCAGCAATAGCGAGTGGACCGGGGAGCTGTTTTTT.

The CDR3 nucleotides are TGTGCCAGCAGTTACATTCGGGGGAACGGGGAGCTGTTTTTT. It codes for CASSYIRGNGELFF. The gene calls are TRBV6-5 and TRBJ2-2, with a possible D match to TRBD2 (6 bases). The CDR3 is 14 amino acids. Trimming left V 2 bases short and J 7 bases short, with 11 bases between. Per the germline V gene, CDR1 is MNHEY and CDR2 is SVGAGI.

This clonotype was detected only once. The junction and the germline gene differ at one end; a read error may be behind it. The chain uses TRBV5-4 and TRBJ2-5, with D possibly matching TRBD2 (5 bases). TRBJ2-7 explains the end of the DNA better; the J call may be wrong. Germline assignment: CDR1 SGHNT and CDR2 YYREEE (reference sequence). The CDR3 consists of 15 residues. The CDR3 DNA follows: TGTGCCTGCAGCCCCCCCACCGGGAACGTCTACGAGCAGTACTTC. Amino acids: CACSPPTGNVYEQYF.

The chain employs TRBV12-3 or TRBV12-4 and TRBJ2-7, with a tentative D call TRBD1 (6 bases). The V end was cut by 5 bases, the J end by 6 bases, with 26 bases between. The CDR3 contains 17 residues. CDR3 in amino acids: CASSPRPGAGRRGEQYF. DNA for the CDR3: TGTGCCAGCAGTCCCCGGCCAGGGGCAGGCCGAAGAGGCGAGCAGTACTTC.

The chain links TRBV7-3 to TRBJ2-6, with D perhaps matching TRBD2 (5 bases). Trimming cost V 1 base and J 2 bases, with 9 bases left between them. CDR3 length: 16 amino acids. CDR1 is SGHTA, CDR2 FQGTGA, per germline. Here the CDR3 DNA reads TGTGCCAGCAGCTTAAGCCCCGGGGCTGGGGCCAACGTCCTGACTTTC. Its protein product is CASSLSPGAGANVLTF.

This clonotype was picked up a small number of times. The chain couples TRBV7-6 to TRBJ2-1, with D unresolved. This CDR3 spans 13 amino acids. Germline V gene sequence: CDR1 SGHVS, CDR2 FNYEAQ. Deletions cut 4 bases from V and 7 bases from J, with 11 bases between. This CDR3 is CASSSVLQNEQFF. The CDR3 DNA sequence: TGTGCCAGCAGCTCTGTCTTACAAAATGAGCAGTTCTTC.

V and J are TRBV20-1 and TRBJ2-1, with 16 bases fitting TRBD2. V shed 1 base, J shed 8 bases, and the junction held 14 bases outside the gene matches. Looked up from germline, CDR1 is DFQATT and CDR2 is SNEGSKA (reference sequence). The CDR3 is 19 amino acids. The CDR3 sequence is CSARGQVGTSGRAGYEQFF. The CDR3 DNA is TGCAGTGCTAGAGGACAGGTTGGGACTAGCGGGAGGGCTGGGTATGAGCAGTTCTTC.

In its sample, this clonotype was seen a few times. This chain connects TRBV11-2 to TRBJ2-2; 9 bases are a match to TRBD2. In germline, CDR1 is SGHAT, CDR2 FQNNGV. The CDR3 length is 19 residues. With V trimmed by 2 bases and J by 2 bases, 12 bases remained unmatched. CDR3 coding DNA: TGTGCCAGCAGCTTATTGCGTAATAGCGGGAGAGAAAACACCGGGGAGCTGTTTTTT. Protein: CASSLLRNSGRENTGELFF.

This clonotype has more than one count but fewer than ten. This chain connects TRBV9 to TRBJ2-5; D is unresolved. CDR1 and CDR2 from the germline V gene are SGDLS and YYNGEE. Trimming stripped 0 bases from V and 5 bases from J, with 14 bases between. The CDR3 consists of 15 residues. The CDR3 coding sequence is TGTGCCAGCAGCGTAGCCCAGACCCCTCGGGAGACCCAGTACTTC. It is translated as CASSVAQTPRETQYF.

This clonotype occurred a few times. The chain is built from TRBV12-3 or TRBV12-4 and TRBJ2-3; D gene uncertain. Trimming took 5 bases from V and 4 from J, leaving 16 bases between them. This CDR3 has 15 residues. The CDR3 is CASSLLSLLADTQYF. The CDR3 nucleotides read TGTGCCAGCAGTCTCCTTAGTCTGCTGGCAGATACGCAGTATTTT.

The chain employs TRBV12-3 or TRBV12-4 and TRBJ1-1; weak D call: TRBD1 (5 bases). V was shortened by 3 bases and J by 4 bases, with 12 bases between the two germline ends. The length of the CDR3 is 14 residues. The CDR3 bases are TGTGCCAGCAGTTTGCGGGACCAAGGCACTGAAGCTTTCTTT. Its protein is CASSLRDQGTEAFF.

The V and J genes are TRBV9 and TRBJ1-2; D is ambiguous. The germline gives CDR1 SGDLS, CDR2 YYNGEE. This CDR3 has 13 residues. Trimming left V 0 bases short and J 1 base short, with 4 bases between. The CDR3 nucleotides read TGTGCCAGCAGCGTAGGCGGTAACTATGGCTACACCTTC. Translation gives CASSVGGNYGYTF.

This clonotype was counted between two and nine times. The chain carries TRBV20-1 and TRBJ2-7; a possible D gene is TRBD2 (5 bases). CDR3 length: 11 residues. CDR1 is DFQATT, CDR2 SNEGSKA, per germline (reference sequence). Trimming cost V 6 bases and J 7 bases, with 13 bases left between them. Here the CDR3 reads CSAISVGEQYF. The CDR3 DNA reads TGCAGTGCCATTAGCGTGGGGGAGCAGTACTTC.

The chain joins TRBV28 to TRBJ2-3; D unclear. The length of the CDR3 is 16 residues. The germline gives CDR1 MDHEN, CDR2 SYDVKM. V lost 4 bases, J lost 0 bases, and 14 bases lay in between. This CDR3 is CASSSPMKTSTDTQYF. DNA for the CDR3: TGTGCCAGCAGTTCCCCTATGAAAACTAGCACAGATACGCAGTATTTT.

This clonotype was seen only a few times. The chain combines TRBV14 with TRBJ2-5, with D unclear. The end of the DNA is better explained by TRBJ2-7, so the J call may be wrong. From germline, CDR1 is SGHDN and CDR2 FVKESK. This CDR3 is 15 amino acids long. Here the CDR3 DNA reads TGTGCCAGCAGCCAAGACGTCACTTTTAGTTACGAGCAGTACTTC. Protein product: CASSQDVTFSYEQYF.

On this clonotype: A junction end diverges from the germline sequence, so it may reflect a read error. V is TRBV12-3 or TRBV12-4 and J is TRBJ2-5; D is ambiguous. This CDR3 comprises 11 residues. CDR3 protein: CANSFRETQYF. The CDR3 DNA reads TGTGCCAACAGTTTCAGGGAGACCCAGTACTTC.

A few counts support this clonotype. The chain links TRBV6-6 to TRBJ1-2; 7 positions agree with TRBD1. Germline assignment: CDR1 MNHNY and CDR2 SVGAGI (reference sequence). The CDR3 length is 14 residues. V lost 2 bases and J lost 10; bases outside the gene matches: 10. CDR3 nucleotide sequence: TGTGCCAGCAGTTACAGCAGTCAGGACAGGATCTACACCTTC. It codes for CASSYSSQDRIYTF.

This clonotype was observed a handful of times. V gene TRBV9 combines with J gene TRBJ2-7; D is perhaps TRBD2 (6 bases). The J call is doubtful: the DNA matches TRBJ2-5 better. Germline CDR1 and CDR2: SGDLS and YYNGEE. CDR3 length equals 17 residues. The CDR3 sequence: CASSVPPYGGTLETQYF. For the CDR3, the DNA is TGTGCCAGCAGCGTTCCTCCCTACGGGGGAACACTAGAGACCCAGTACTTC.

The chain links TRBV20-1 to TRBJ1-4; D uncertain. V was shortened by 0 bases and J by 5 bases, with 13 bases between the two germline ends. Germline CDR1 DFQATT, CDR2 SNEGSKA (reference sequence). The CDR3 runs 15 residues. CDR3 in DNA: TGCAGTGCTAGAGATCTGGGCGTGAGGAATGAAAAACTGTTTTTT. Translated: CSARDLGVRNEKLFF.

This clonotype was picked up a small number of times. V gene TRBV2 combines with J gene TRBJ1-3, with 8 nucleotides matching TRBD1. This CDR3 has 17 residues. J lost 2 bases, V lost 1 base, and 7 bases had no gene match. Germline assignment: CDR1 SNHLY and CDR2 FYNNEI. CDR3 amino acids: CASSEEWTGQAGNTIYF. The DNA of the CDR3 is TGTGCCAGCAGTGAAGAATGGACAGGGCAAGCTGGAAACACCATATATTTT.

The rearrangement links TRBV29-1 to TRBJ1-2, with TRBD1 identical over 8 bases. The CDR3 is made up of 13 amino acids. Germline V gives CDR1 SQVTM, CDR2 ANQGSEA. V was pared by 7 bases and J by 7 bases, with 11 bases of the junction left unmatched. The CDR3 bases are TGCAGCGGCACCGAGGGGACAGGAGGTGGCTACACCTTC. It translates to CSGTEGTGGGYTF.